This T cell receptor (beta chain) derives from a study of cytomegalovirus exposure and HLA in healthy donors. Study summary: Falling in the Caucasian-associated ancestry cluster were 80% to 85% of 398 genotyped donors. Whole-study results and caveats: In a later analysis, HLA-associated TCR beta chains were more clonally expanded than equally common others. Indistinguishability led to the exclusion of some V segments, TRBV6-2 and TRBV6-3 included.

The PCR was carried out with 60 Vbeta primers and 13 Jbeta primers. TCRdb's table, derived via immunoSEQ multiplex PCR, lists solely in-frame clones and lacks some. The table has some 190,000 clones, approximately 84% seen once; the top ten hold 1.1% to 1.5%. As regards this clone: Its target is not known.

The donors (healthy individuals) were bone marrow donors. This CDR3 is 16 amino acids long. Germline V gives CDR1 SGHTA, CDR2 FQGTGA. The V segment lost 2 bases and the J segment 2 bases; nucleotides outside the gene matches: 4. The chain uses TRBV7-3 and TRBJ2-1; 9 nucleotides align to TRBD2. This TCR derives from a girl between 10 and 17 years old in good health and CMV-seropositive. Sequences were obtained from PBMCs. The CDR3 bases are TGTGCCAGCAGCTTAGGCGGGAGGGAACCCTACAATGAGCAGTTCTTC. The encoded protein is CASSLGGREPYNEQFF.